The 27 T cell receptor beta chains in this list originate from one sample, sequenced in a study of T-cell memory formation after mild COVID-19. Using its own MiXCR run on the 5' RACE reads, TCRdb lists one record per CDR3 protein. The data show some 440,000 distinct CDR3 sequences, 20% to 25% seen once. Sequencing was performed on PBMCs or a T cell subset sorted from them (not recorded which). Receptors originate from an adult woman who had mild COVID-19 (a few samples of this study predate the infection). Cell type and time point are not known.

This clonotype appeared many times. The chain employs TRBV5-1 and TRBJ1-1; D perhaps matches TRBD1 (5 bases). Germline CDR1 is SGHRS and CDR2 is YFSETQ. V was clipped by 2 bases and J by 1 base, with 12 bases between them. The CDR3 contains 15 residues. Here the CDR3 reads CASSFPQGGNTEAFF. The CDR3 nucleotides are TGCGCCAGCAGCTTCCCGCAGGGAGGGAACACTGAAGCTTTCTTT.

The V call is TRBV5-4, the J call TRBJ2-7; 8 bases are shared with TRBD1. Germline assignment: CDR1 SGHNT and CDR2 YYREEE (reference sequence). Trimming cost V 4 bases and J 3 bases; bases outside gene matches: 9. This CDR3 is 15 amino acids long. CDR3 protein: CASSPGTGSYYEQYF. The CDR3 coding sequence is TGTGCCAGCAGCCCCGGGACAGGATCGTACTACGAGCAGTACTTC.

The chain carries TRBV14 and TRBJ2-7; 10 positions match TRBD1. V was clipped by 0 bases and J by 5 bases; unmatched bases: 7. From germline, CDR1 is SGHDN and CDR2 FVKESK. CDR3 length: 16 residues. The CDR3 here is CASSQDPGTGVDEQYF. CDR3 DNA sequence: TGTGCCAGCAGCCAAGACCCAGGGACAGGGGTCGACGAGCAGTACTTC.

This clonotype was recorded many times. The J gene is TRBJ2-4, the V gene TRBV7-6; TRBD2 aligns across 8 bases. Per germline, CDR1 SGHVS and CDR2 FNYEAQ. J gave up 2 bases and V 1 base, and 4 bases lay outside the gene matches. The CDR3 loop spans 16 amino acids. The CDR3 loop is CASSLGAGGTKNIQYF. The DNA for the CDR3 is TGTGCCAGCAGCTTAGGGGCGGGGGGCACCAAAAACATTCAGTACTTC. Based on the CDR3 plus reference TRBV7-6 and TRBJ2-4, the full variable domain is GAGVSQSPRYKVTKRGQDVALRCDPISGHVSLYWYRQALGQGPEFLTYFNYEAQQDKSGLPNDRFSAERPEGSISTLTIQRTEQRDSAMYRCASSLGAGGTKNIQYFGAGTRLSVL.

This clonotype was counted between two and nine times. This chain connects TRBV3-1 to TRBJ2-5; 7 positions agree with TRBD2. This CDR3 is built from 15 residues. J lost 0 bases, V lost 3 bases, and 4 bases had no gene match. CDR1 and CDR2 (germline): LGHDT, YNNKEL (reference sequence). The CDR3 is CASSQLLAYQETQYF. CDR3 sequence (DNA): TGTGCCAGCAGCCAGCTACTAGCGTACCAAGAGACCCAGTACTTC.

J is TRBJ2-5 and V is TRBV6-6, with TRBD1 matching 7 bases. V lost 8 bases to trimming and J lost 5 bases; unmatched junction nucleotides: 8. Per the germline V gene, CDR1 is MNHNY and CDR2 is SVGAGI (reference sequence). The CDR3 is 13 residues long. The CDR3 loop is CASHNRGFETQYF. The DNA of the CDR3 is TGTGCCAGCCACAACAGGGGTTTTGAGACCCAGTACTTC.

The chain is built from TRBV5-1 and TRBJ2-1; 11 bases map to TRBD1. The CDR3 spans 15 residues. Germline V gives CDR1 SGHRS, CDR2 YFSETQ. Trimming removed 6 bases from V and 5 bases from J; junction bases left unmatched: 7. As DNA, the CDR3 is TGCGCCAGCATAAATCGGACAGGGGGCCACAATGAGCAGTTCTTC. This sequence encodes CASINRTGGHNEQFF. The variable domain in full, with the rest retrieved from reference TRBV5-1 and TRBJ2-1, is KAGVTQTPRYLIKTRGQQVTLSCSPISGHRSVSWYQQTPGQGLQFLFEYFSETQRNKGNFPGRFSGRQFSNSRSEMNVSTLELGDSALYLCASINRTGGHNEQFFGPGTRLTVL.

This clonotype was seen a few times. The chain employs TRBV5-6 and TRBJ1-2; unclear D gene. CDR1 SGHDT and CDR2 YYEEEE come from the germline V gene. The CDR3 sequence is 14 residues long. V was clipped by 1 base and J by 2 bases, with 9 bases between them. The CDR3 is CASSLNSRNYGYTF. The CDR3 DNA reads TGTGCCAGCAGCTTGAATTCTCGGAACTATGGCTACACCTTC.

The CDR3 sequence: CASSQGTGGTYEQYF. The CDR3 DNA reads as TGCGCCAGCAGCCAAGGGACAGGGGGAACCTACGAGCAGTACTTC. The genes are TRBV4-1 and TRBJ2-7, with 10 bases identical to TRBD1. The CDR3 length is 15 residues. The J segment lost 2 bases and the V segment lost 1 base, leaving 2 bases of the junction unmatched. The V gene's germline CDR1 is MGHRA and CDR2 YSYEKL.

J is TRBJ1-2 and V is TRBV25-1, with D perhaps matching TRBD1 (6 bases). The ends were cut back, 3 bases at V and 7 bases at J, with 12 bases in the middle. The germline V gene encodes CDR1 MGHDK and CDR2 SYGVNS. This CDR3 has 13 residues. CDR3 sequence: CASSEQGRGGYTF. The CDR3 region has the DNA TGTGCCAGCAGTGAGCAGGGGCGGGGTGGCTACACCTTC.

The V and J genes are TRBV5-1 and TRBJ2-3, with 7 nucleotides matching TRBD2. The ends lost 4 bases at V and 3 bases at J; junction bases unmatched: 8. The CDR3 covers 15 residues. Germline V CDR1 and CDR2: SGHRS, YFSETQ. CDR3 DNA sequence: TGCGCCAGCAGCCCCTTGACTAGCATTACAGATACGCAGTATTTT. Its translation is CASSPLTSITDTQYF.

The chain uses TRBV7-8 and TRBJ1-4; possibly TRBD1 for D (6 bases). Trimming pared 6 bases from V and 4 bases from J, leaving 15 bases between. The germline CDR1 and CDR2 sequences are SGHVS and FQNEAQ. The CDR3 has 15 residues. The CDR3 loop is CASSHRTVFNEKLFF. In DNA form, the CDR3 reads TGTGCCAGCAGTCACAGGACAGTATTTAATGAAAAACTGTTTTTT.

CDR3 DNA sequence: TGCAGTGCCCGGACAGGGACTGGAAACACCATATATTTT. Its translation is CSARTGTGNTIYF. V is TRBV20-1 and J is TRBJ1-3; 8 bases are shared with TRBD1. V gave up 6 bases and J gave up 2 bases; unmatched junction bases: 3. The CDR3 length is 13 residues. From germline, CDR1 is DFQATT and CDR2 SNEGSKA (reference sequence).

The V and J genes are TRBV2 and TRBJ2-3; 10 bases align to TRBD2. V shed 6 bases, J shed 1 base, and the junction held 7 bases outside the gene matches. CDR1 and CDR2 (germline): SNHLY, FYNNEI. The CDR3 sequence is 16 residues long. As DNA, the CDR3 is TGTGCCAGCAGAGGCTTAGCGGGGGGTCGCACAGATACGCAGTATTTT. The encoded protein is CASRGLAGGRTDTQYF.

This clonotype occurred a few times. The chain links TRBV6-2 or TRBV6-3 to TRBJ2-7, with D possibly being TRBD1 or TRBD2 (5 bases each). From germline, CDR1 is MNHEY and CDR2 SVGEGT. The CDR3 contains 15 residues. Trimming removed 2 bases from V and 2 bases from J, with 13 bases in between. The CDR3 region is CASSYPGTATYEQYF. The CDR3 DNA is TGTGCCAGCAGTTACCCTGGGACCGCCACCTACGAGCAGTACTTC.

The gene calls are TRBV3-1 and TRBJ2-1; the D is unclear. The CDR3 loop spans 18 amino acids. With 7 bases removed from V and 0 bases from J, the gap between germline ends came to 22 bases. Germline CDR1 reads LGHDT; CDR2 reads YNNKEL (reference sequence). CDR3 sequence (DNA): TGTGCCAGCACCGAAAGGGAAGGTAGATTTAGCTCCTACAATGAGCAGTTCTTC. Its protein product is CASTEREGRFSSYNEQFF.

This clonotype has just a few counts. This sequence joins TRBV15 and TRBJ2-3; D remains ambiguous. This CDR3 is built from 13 residues. V lost 4 bases to trimming and J lost 6 bases, with 11 bases between them. Germline-derived CDR1 and CDR2 are LNHNV and YYDKDF (reference sequence). CDR3 sequence: CATSKGRGDTQYF. In DNA form, the CDR3 reads TGTGCCACCAGCAAGGGAAGAGGTGATACGCAGTATTTT.

The chain carries TRBV15 and TRBJ2-5; 9 bases are shared with TRBD1. CDR3 size: 15 residues. Germline assignment: CDR1 LNHNV and CDR2 YYDKDF (reference sequence). The trim removed 1 base at V and 2 bases at J, leaving 2 bases unmatched. CDR3 nucleotides: TGTGCCACCAGCAGAGGGACAGGGGATCAAGAGACCCAGTACTTC. Its translation is CATSRGTGDQETQYF. Combining the CDR3 with reference TRBV15 and TRBJ2-5 gives the whole variable domain DAMVIQNPRYQVTQFGKPVTLSCSQTLNHNVMYWYQQKSSQAPKLLFHYYDKDFNNEADTPDNFQSRRPNTSFCFLDIRSPGLGDTAMYLCATSRGTGDQETQYFGPGTRLLVL.

This clonotype was seen a handful of times. The chain is built from TRBV5-6 and TRBJ1-1; D unresolved. V lost 4 bases and J lost 3, with 10 bases in between. The CDR3 is 13 residues long. The V gene's germline CDR1 is SGHDT and CDR2 YYEEEE. CDR3 region: CASSTDTDTEAFF. DNA for the CDR3: TGTGCCAGCAGCACCGACACGGACACTGAAGCTTTCTTT.

This clonotype was seen only once. The gene calls are TRBV12-3 or TRBV12-4 and TRBJ2-1; 15 bases line up with TRBD2. V lost 5 bases to trimming and J lost 7 bases; unmatched junction nucleotides: 6. This CDR3 is 16 amino acids long. The CDR3 sequence is CASSPRTSGGANEQFF. The CDR3 nucleotides are TGTGCCAGCAGTCCAAGGACTAGCGGGGGGGCGAATGAGCAGTTCTTC.

The chain couples TRBV5-1 to TRBJ2-7, with 15 nucleotides matching TRBD2. The germline V gene encodes CDR1 SGHRS and CDR2 YFSETQ. The CDR3 sequence is 18 residues long. V lost 2 bases, J lost 2 bases, and 8 bases stayed unmatched. In nucleotides, the CDR3 is TGCGCCAGCAGCTTTTTATCCCGGACTAGCGGGGGGGCCTACGAGCAGTACTTC. The encoded protein is CASSFLSRTSGGAYEQYF.

The CDR3, as DNA: TGTGCCAGCACCATACCCCCCGGCCGGCGGGACGAGCAGTACTTC. Protein sequence: CASTIPPGRRDEQYF. This rearrangement joins TRBV6-6 to TRBJ2-7, with D maybe TRBD2 (5 bases). CDR1 is MNHNY and CDR2 is SVGAGI in the germline V gene (reference sequence). The CDR3 length is 15 residues. Trimming removed 7 bases from V and 5 bases from J, with 21 bases in between.

The CDR3 loop reads CASSFLASGRALQETQYF. CDR3 nucleotide sequence: TGTGCCAGCAGTTTTCTGGCTAGCGGGAGGGCCCTCCAAGAGACCCAGTACTTC. V is TRBV6-2 or TRBV6-3 and J is TRBJ2-5; 12 nucleotides align to TRBD2. This CDR3 is 18 amino acids long. J lost 1 base, V lost 4 bases, and 10 bases had no gene match. Per germline, CDR1 MNHEY and CDR2 SVGEGT.

This clonotype showed up just a few times. The CDR3, as DNA: TGTGCCAGCAGTAGGGGACACCCGACCTACGAGCAGTACTTC. Translated: CASSRGHPTYEQYF. The chain couples TRBV2 to TRBJ2-7, with D perhaps matching TRBD1 (6 bases). V dropped 5 bases and J dropped 2 bases, with 13 bases sitting between them. The CDR3 loop spans 14 amino acids. Per germline, CDR1 SNHLY and CDR2 FYNNEI.

The genes are TRBV7-9 and TRBJ1-4, with 7 bases lining up with TRBD1. This CDR3 contains 14 residues. V lost 5 bases, J lost 4 bases, and 4 bases stayed unmatched. Looked up from germline, CDR1 is SEHNR and CDR2 is FQNEAQ (reference sequence). The CDR3 here is CASSDGQVNEKLFF. The CDR3 region has the DNA TGTGCCAGCAGCGATGGACAGGTTAATGAAAAACTGTTTTTT.

V gene TRBV7-2 combines with J gene TRBJ2-5; the match to TRBD1 covers 8 bases. J was trimmed by 4 bases and V by 5 bases; bases with no gene match: 6. Germline V gene lookup returns CDR1 SGHTA and CDR2 FQGNSA. CDR3 length equals 14 residues. CDR3 bases: TGTGCCAGCAGCCGAGACAGGGGCACAGAGACCCAGTACTTC. Its protein product is CASSRDRGTETQYF.

The CDR3 coding sequence is TGTGCCAGCAGTTTAGTCTTCTCCCGAGAGCAGTACTTC. It yields the protein CASSLVFSREQYF. The V and J genes are TRBV12-3 or TRBV12-4 and TRBJ2-7; D is unresolved. The CDR3 totals 13 residues. V was clipped by 1 base and J by 7 bases, with 11 bases between them.